The present T cell receptor (beta chain) was sequenced within a study of OX40 agonist ivuxolimab in advanced cancers. Overall study: Six ivuxolimab dose levels, 0.01 to 10 mg/kg, were given intravenously every 2 weeks. Patients treated during dose escalation were battling hepatocellular carcinoma, melanoma, renal cell or head and neck cancer.

General observations from the study: CD4+ and CD8+ T cells in blood underwent clonal expansion by week 6 at 0.1 to 3.0 mg/kg.

The germline CDR1 and CDR2 sequences are LGHNT and FRNRAP. V lost 1 base to trimming and J lost 0 bases, with 10 bases between them. There are 17 residues in the CDR3. Details on this clone: Its specificity is unknown.

Generated by immunoSEQ multiplex PCR, the TCRdb table keeps only in-frame clones and is missing some. Among fewer than 90,000 clones, around 87% were seen once, and the ten largest hold roughly 0.23%. The genes are TRBV12-5 and TRBJ2-6; the D gene is possibly TRBD2 (6 bases). Specimen: CD4+ or CD8+ T cells sorted from blood, collected in a trial of the OX40 agonist ivuxolimab. The sequence was obtained from an adult with an advanced solid tumor such as melanoma, head and neck, liver or kidney cancer. The DNA for the CDR3 is TGTGCTAGTGGTTTGGCTAGCGAGAGCTCTGGGGCCAACGTCCTGACTTTC. Protein: CASGLASESSGANVLTF.